This paragraph covers one T cell receptor beta chain sequence. Its target is not known. RNA transcripts were the template for amplifying TCR beta CDR3 regions. An initial round of RT-PCR targeting the TCR CDR3 relied on the HTBI primer set. TCRdb used MiXCR to reprocess the multiplex PCR reads, holding one entry per CDR3 protein. The data contain 390,000 or so distinct CDR3 sequences, approximately 14% of them singletons. The cohort's ophthalmopathy patients, a group with duration under 3 months, had a Clinical Activity Score of at least 3 and a NOSPECS grade of at least 4. Diagnoses were made from clinical symptoms, serum measures (thyroxine and TRAb), thyroid ultrasound and orbital computed tomography. This record comes from a study of T cells in Graves' hyperthyroidism and ophthalmopathy. Study-wide points: Separation of ophthalmopathy from stable hyperthyroidism was achieved by a 13 V-J model.

Sequenced: blood. The clonotype originates from a man younger than 30 with Graves' ophthalmopathy.

CDR3 residues: CASRWAGGTGELFF. As DNA, the CDR3 is TGTGCCAGCAGATGGGCAGGGGGTACCGGGGAGCTGTTTTTT. The chain employs TRBV11-1 and TRBJ2-2; TRBD1 matches at 7 bases. The J segment lost 5 bases and the V segment lost 6 bases, leaving 6 bases of the junction unmatched. The germline V gene has CDR1 SGHAT and CDR2 FQDESV (reference sequence). The CDR3 sequence is 14 residues long.